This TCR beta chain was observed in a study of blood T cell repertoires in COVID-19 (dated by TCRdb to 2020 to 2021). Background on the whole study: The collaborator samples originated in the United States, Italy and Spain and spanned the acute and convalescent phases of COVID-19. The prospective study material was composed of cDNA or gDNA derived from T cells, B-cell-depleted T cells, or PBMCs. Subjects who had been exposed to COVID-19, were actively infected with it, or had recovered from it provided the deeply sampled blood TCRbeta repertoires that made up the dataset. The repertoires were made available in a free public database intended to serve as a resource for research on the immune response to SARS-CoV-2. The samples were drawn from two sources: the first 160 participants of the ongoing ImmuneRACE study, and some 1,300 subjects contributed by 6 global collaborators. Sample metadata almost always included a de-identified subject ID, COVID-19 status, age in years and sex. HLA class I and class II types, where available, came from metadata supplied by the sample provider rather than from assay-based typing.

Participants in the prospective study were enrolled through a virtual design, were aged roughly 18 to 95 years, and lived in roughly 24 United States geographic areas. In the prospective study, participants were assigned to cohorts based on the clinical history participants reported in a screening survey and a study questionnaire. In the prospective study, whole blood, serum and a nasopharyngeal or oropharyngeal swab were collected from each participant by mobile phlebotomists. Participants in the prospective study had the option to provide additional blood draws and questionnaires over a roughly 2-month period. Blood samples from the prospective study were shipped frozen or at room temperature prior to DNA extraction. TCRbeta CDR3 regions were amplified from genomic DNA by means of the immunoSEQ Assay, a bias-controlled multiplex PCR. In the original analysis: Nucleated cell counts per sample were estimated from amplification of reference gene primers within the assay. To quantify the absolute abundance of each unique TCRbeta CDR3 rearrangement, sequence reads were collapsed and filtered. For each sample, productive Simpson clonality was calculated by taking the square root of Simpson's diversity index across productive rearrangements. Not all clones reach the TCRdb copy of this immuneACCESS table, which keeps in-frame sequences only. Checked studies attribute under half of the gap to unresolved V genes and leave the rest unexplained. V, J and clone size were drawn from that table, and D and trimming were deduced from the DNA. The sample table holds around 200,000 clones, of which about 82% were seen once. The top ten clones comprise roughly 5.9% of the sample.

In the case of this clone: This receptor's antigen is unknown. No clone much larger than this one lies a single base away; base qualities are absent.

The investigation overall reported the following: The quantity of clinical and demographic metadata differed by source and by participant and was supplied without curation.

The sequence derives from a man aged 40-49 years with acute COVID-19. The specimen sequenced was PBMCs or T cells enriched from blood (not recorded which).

The CDR3 corresponds to CASKEQGTGELFF. In nucleotide form, the sequence is TGTGCCAGCAAGGAGCAGGGCACCGGGGAGCTGTTTTTT. The chain joins TRBV2 to TRBJ2-2, and possibly TRBD1, on 5 matching bases. The CDR3 measures 13 amino acids from cysteine to phenylalanine. The DNA shown is the 39-base CDR3, in frame from base 1. Deletion took 7 bases off V and 4 bases off J, with a span of 10 bases between the germline ends. The germline V gene encodes CDR1 SNHLY and CDR2 FYNNEI.